This T cell receptor beta chain was captured by sequencing in a study of T-cell reconstitution after alpha-beta-depleted transplantation in children. The germline gives CDR1 SGHRS, CDR2 YFSETQ. Trimming removed 5 bases at V and 0 bases at J, with 16 bases between. This CDR3 is 16 amino acids long. The TCRbeta library was prepared with unique molecular identifiers. TCRdb re-called the PCR reads with MiXCR, one entry per CDR3 protein. The sample records 400,000 to 500,000 distinct CDR3 sequences, approximately 10% being singletons. The chain has TRBV5-1 and TRBJ2-3; TRBD1 or TRBD2 may be the D gene (5 bases each). The clonotype comes from a human donor who donated a stem cell graft to a child with acute myeloid leukemia. Sequenced material: PBMCs from the stem cell graft donor, taken from the stem cell graft. The CDR3 region is CASSSGTGASTDTQYF. The DNA for the CDR3 is TGCGCCAGCAGTTCGGGAACAGGTGCTAGCACAGATACGCAGTATTTT.